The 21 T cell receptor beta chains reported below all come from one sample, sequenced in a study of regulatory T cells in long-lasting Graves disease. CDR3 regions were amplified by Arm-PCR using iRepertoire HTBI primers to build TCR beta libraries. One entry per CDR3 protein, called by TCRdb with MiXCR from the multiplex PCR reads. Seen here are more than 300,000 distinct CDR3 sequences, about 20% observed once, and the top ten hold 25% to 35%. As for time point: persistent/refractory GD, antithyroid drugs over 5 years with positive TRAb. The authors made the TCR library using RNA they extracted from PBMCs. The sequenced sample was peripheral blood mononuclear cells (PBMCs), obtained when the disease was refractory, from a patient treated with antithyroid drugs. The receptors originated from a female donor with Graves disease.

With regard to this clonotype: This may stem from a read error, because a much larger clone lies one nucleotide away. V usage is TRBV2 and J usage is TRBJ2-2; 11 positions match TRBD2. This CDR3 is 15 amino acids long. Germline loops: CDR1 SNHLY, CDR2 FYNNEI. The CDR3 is CANSGGLAVTGELFF. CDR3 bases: TGTGCCAACAGTGGGGGACTAGCGGTTACCGGGGAGCTGTTTTTT.

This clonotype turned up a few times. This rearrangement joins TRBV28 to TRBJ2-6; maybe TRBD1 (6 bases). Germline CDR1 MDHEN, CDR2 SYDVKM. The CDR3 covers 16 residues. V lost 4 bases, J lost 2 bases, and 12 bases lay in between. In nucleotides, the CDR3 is TGTGCCAGCAGTTCGACAGGTTTCCCTGGGGCCAACGTCCTGACTTTC. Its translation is CASSSTGFPGANVLTF.

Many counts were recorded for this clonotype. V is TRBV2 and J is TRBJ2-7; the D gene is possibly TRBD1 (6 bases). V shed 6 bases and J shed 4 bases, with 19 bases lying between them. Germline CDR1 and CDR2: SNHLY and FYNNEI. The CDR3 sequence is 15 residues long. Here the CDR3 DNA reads TGTGCCAGCAGGATGGACAGAAACTCTCGGTACGAGCAGTACTTC. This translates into CASRMDRNSRYEQYF.

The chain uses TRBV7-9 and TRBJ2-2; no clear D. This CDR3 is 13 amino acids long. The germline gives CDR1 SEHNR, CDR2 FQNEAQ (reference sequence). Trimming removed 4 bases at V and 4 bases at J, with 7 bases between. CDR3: CASSSLVTGELFF. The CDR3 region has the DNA TGTGCCAGCAGCTCCTTGGTCACCGGGGAGCTGTTTTTT.

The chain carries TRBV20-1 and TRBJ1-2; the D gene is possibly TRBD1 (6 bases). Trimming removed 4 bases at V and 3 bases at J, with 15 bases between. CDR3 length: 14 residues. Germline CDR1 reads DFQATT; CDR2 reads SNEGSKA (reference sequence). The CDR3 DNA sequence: TGCAGTGCTAATCCGGGCCCAGGGGACTATGGCTACACCTTC. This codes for CSANPGPGDYGYTF.

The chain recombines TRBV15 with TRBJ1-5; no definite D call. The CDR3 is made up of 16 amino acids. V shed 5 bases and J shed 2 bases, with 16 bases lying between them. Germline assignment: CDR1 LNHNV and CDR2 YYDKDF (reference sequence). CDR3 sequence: CATSPRGEVGNQPQHF. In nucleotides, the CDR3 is TGTGCCACCAGCCCCCGCGGGGAGGTGGGCAATCAGCCCCAGCATTTT.

This CDR3 reads CAINSMFPSWDSGRRGHTDTQYF. Here the CDR3 DNA reads TGTGCCATCAACTCTATGTTCCCGAGTTGGGATAGCGGGAGAAGGGGGCACACAGATACGCAGTATTTT. The V and J genes are TRBV10-3 and TRBJ2-3; 9 bases fit TRBD2. This CDR3 is built from 23 residues. CDR1 ENHRY and CDR2 SYGVKD come from the germline V gene. V was pared by 7 bases and J by 2 bases, with 31 bases of the junction left unmatched.

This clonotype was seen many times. CDR3: CAISRQGGETQYF. In DNA, the CDR3 is TGTGCCATCAGCCGACAGGGCGGAGAGACCCAGTACTTC. The genes are TRBV10-3 and TRBJ2-5; TRBD1 aligns across 7 bases. Germline V lookup: CDR1 ENHRY, CDR2 SYGVKD. V lost 6 bases to trimming and J lost 4 bases; unmatched junction nucleotides: 5. This CDR3 region has 13 residues.

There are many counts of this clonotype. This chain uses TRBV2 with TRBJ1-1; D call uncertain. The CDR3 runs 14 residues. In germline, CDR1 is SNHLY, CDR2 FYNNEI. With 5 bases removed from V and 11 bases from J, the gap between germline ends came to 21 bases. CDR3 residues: CASSPLGRKEIAFF. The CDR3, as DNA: TGTGCCAGCAGTCCTCTGGGCCGAAAGGAGATTGCTTTCTTT.

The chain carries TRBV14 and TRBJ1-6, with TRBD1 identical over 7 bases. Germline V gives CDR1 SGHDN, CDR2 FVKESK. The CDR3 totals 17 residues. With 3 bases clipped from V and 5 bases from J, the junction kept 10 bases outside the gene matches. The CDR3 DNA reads TGTGCCAGCAGCCAGGGACGGACAGGTCGACATAATTCACCCCTCCACTTT. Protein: CASSQGRTGRHNSPLHF.

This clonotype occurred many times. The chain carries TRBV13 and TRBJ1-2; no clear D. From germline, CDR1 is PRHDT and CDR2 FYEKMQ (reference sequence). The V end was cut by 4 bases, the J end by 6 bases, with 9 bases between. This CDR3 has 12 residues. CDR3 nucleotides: TGTGCCAGCAGCTCCACAGAACATGGCTACACCTTC. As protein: CASSSTEHGYTF. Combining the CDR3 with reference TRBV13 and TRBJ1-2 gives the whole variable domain AAGVIQSPRHLIKEKRETATLKCYPIPRHDTVYWYQQGPGQDPQFLISFYEKMQSDKGSIPDRFSAQQFSDYHSELNMSSLELGDSALYFCASSSTEHGYTFGSGTRLTVV.

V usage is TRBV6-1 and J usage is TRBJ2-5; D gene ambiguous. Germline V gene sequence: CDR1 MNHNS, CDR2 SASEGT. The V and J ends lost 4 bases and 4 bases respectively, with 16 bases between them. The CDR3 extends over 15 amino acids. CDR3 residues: CASSAHRSDGETQYF. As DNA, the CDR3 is TGTGCCAGCAGTGCTCATAGATCGGACGGAGAGACCCAGTACTTC.

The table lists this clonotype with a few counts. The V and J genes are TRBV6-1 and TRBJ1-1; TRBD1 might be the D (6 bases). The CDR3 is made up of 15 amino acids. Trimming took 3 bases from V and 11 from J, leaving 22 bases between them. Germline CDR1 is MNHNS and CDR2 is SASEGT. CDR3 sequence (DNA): TGTGCCAGCAGTGAGTCCGGGGGCGCGATTCTTGCTGCTTTCTTT. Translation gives CASSESGGAILAAFF.

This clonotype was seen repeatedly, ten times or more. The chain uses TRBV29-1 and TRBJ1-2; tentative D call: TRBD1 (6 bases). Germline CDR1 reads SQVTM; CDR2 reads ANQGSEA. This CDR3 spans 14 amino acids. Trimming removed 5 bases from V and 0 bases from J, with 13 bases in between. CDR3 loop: CSVKLTGPNYGYTF. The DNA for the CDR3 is TGCAGCGTTAAGCTGACAGGACCTAACTATGGCTACACCTTC.

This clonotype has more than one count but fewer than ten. This CDR3 is CASSLTLGQPTF. The CDR3 DNA sequence: TGTGCCAGCAGCTTAACCCTGGGACAGCCGACCTTC. This sequence joins TRBV7-2 and TRBJ1-2, with TRBD1 matching 7 bases. Germline loops: CDR1 SGHTA, CDR2 FQGNSA. CDR3 size: 12 residues. Unmatched junction bases numbered 8, after V lost 2 bases and J lost 14 bases.

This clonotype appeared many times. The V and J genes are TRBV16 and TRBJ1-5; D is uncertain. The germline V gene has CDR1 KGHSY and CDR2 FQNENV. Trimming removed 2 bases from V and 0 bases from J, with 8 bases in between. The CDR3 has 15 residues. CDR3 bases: TGTGCCAGCAGCCAAGGCGGTCTTAGCAATCAGCCCCAGCATTTT. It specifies CASSQGGLSNQPQHF.

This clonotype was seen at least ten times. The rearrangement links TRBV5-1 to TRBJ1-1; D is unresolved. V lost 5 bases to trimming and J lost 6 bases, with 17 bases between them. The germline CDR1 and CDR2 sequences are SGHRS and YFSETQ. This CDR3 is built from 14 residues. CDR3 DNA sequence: TGCGCCAGCAGTCCGGAGTCCGCGTACGCTGAAGCTTTCTTT. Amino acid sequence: CASSPESAYAEAFF.

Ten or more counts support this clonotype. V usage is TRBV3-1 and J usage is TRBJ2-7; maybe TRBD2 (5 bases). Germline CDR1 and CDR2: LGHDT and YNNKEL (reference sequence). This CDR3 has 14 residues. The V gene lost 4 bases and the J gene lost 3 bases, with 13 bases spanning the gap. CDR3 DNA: TGTGCCAGCAGCCCCCGGGCCGGGAACTACGAGCAGTACTTC. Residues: CASSPRAGNYEQYF.

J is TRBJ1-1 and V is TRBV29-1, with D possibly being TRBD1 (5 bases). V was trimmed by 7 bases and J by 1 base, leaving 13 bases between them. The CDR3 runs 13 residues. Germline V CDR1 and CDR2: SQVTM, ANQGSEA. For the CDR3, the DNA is TGCAGCGCTCCCGGCGGACAGAACACTGAAGCTTTCTTT. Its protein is CSAPGGQNTEAFF. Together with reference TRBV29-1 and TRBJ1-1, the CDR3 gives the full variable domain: SAVISQKPSRDICQRGTSLTIQCQVDSQVTMMFWYRQQPGQSLTLIATANQGSEATYESGFVIDKFPISRPNLTFSTLTVSNMSPEDSSIYLCSAPGGQNTEAFFGQGTRLTVV.

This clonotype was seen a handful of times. The CDR3 nucleotides read TGTGCCACCAGTGATTTAGACGGGGAAGAGACCCAGTACTTC. Translation gives CATSDLDGEETQYF. The V call is TRBV24-1, the J call TRBJ2-5, with a weak D call TRBD2 (5 bases). Germline loops: CDR1 KGHDR, CDR2 SFDVKD. Trimming removed 1 base at V and 3 bases at J, with 8 bases between. CDR3 size: 14 residues.

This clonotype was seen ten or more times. CDR3 sequence (DNA): TGTGCCAGCAGTTCTAGCGAGAGTTCGTGGGGGACCCAGTACTTC. Translating it yields CASSSSESSWGTQYF. V is TRBV12-3 or TRBV12-4 and J is TRBJ2-5, with D perhaps TRBD2 (6 bases). The germline V and J ends were trimmed by 4 bases and 7 bases, with 19 bases remaining between them. This CDR3 is built from 15 residues.